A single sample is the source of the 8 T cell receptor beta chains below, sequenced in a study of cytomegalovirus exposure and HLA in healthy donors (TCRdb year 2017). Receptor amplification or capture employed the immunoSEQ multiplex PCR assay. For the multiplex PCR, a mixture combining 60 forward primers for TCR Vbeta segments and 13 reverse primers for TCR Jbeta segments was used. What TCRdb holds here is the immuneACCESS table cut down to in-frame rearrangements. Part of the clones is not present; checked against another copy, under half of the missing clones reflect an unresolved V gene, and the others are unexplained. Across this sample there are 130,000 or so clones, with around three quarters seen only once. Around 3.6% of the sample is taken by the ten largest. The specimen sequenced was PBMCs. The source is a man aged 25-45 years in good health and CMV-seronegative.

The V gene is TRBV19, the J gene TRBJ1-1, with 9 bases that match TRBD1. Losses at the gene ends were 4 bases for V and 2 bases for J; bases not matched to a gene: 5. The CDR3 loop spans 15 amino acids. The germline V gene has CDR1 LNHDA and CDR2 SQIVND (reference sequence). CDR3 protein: CASSTQTGGNTEAFF. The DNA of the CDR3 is TGTGCCAGTAGTACCCAGACAGGGGGAAACACTGAAGCTTTCTTT. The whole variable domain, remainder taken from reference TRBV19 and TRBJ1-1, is DGGITQSPKYLFRKEGQNVTLSCEQNLNHDAMYWYRQDPGQGLRLIYYSQIVNDFQKGDIAEGYSVSREKKESFPLTVTSAQKNPTAFYLCASSTQTGGNTEAFFGQGTRLTVV.

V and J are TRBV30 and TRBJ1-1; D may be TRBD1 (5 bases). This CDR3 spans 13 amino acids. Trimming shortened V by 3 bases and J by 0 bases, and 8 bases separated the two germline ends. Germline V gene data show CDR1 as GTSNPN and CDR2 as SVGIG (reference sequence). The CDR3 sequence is CAWRGLLNTEAFF. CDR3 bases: TGTGCCTGGAGGGGACTGCTGAACACTGAAGCTTTCTTT.

CDR3: CASSLAGTGLEAFF. The CDR3 nucleotides are TGTGCCAGCAGCTTAGCAGGGACAGGGCTTGAAGCTTTCTTT. The V call is TRBV7-9, the J call TRBJ1-1, with TRBD1 identical over 9 bases. The CDR3 consists of 14 residues. V dropped 0 bases and J dropped 7; count of bases not matched to a gene: 3. Germline V gene lookup returns CDR1 SEHNR and CDR2 FQNEAQ (reference sequence).

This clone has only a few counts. The CDR3 here is CASSSGLAGGAGELFF. The CDR3 bases are TGTGCCAGCAGTTCAGGACTAGCGGGAGGTGCGGGGGAGCTGTTTTTT. This chain links TRBV11-2 with TRBJ2-2, with 14 positions matching TRBD2. The CDR3 consists of 16 residues. The ends lost 6 bases at V and 8 bases at J; junction bases unmatched: 8. The germline V gene encodes CDR1 SGHAT and CDR2 FQNNGV.

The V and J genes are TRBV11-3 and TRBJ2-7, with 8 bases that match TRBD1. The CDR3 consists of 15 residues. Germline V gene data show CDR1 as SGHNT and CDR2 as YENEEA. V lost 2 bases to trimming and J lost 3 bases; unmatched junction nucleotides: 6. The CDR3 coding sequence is TGTGCCAGCAGCTTAAGTAGTGGACAGGGCTACGAGCAGTACTTC. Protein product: CASSLSSGQGYEQYF.

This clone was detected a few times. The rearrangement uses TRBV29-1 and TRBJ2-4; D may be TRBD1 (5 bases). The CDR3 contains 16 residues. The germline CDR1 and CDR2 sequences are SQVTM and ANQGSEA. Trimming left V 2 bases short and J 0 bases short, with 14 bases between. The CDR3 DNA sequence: TGCAGCGTTGAAATCCCGACAGCGCTAGCCAAAAACATTCAGTACTTC. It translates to CSVEIPTALAKNIQYF.

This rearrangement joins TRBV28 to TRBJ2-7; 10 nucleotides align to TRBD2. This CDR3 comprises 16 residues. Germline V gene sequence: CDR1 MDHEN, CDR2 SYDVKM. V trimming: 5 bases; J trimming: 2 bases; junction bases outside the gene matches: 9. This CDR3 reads CASSPLPSGRAYEQYF. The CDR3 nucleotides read TGTGCCAGCAGTCCGCTCCCCAGCGGGAGGGCCTACGAGCAGTACTTC.

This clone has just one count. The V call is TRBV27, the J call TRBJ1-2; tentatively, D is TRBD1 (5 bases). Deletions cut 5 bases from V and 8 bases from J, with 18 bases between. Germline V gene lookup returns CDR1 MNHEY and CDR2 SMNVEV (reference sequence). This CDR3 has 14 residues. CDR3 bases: TGTGCCAGCAGTCCCGGGACTATTGGGGGAGGCTACACCTTC. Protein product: CASSPGTIGGGYTF.